This T cell receptor beta chain was obtained from a study of OX40 agonist ivuxolimab in advanced cancers. Study-wide results and caveats: Patients who responded partially at 0.1-3.0 mg/kg showed clonal expansion ranking among the lowest.

Trimming shortened V by 3 bases and J by 6 bases, and 12 bases separated the two germline ends. The CDR3 contains 14 residues. The germline gives CDR1 LNHDA, CDR2 SQIVND (reference sequence). Patients were ineligible given autoimmune disease history or systemic immunosuppression. Turning to this clone: Its antigen is not identified.

The assay was immunoSEQ multiplex PCR, and TCRdb's table has in-frame clones only and misses some. The sample includes 67,000 or so clones, approximately 90% of them seen just once. The source of this sequence is an adult with an advanced solid tumor such as melanoma, head and neck, liver or kidney cancer. The gene calls are TRBV19 and TRBJ2-1; maybe TRBD2 (6 bases). The sample here was CD4+ or CD8+ T cells sorted from blood, taken in a trial of the OX40 agonist ivuxolimab. The DNA for the CDR3 is TGTGCCAGTAGTATCGGGACTGACGGCAATGAGCAGTTCTTC. Amino acid sequence: CASSIGTDGNEQFF.